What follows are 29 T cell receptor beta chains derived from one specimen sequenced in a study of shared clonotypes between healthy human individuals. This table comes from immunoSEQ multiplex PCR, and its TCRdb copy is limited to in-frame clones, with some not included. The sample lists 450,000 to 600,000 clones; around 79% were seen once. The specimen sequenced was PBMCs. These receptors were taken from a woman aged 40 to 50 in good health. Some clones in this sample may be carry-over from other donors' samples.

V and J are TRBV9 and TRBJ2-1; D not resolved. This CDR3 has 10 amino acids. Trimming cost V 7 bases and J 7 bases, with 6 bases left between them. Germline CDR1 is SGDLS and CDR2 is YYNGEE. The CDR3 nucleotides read TGTGCCAGCGGTGGGAATGAGCAGTTCTTC. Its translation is CASGGNEQFF.

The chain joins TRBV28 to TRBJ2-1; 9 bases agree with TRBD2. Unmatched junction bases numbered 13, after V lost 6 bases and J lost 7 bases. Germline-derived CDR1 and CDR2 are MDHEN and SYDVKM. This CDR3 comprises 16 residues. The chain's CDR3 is CASSSLSGSNPNEQFF. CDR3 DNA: TGTGCCAGCAGCTCTCTTAGCGGGAGCAACCCGAATGAGCAGTTCTTC.

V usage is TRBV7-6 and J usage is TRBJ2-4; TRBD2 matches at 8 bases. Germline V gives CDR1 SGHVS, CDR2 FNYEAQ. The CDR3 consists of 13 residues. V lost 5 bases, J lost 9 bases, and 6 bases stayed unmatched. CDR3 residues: CASSPGGGSIQYF. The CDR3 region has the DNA TGTGCCAGCAGCCCCGGGGGGGGGAGCATTCAGTACTTC. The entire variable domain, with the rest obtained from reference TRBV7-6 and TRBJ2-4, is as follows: GAGVSQSPRYKVTKRGQDVALRCDPISGHVSLYWYRQALGQGPEFLTYFNYEAQQDKSGLPNDRFSAERPEGSISTLTIQRTEQRDSAMYRCASSPGGGSIQYFGAGTRLSVL.

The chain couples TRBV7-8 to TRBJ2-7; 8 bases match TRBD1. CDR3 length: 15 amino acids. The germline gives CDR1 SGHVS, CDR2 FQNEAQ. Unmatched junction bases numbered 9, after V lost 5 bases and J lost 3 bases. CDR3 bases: TGTGCCAGCAGCGGATCACGGACAGGGATCTACGAGCAGTACTTC. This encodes CASSGSRTGIYEQYF.

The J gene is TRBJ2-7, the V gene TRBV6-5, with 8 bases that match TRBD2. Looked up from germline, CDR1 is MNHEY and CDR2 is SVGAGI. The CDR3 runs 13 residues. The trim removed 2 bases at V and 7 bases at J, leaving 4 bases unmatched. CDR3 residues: CASSYQIAGEQYF. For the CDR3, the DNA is TGTGCCAGCAGTTACCAGATAGCGGGAGAGCAGTACTTC.

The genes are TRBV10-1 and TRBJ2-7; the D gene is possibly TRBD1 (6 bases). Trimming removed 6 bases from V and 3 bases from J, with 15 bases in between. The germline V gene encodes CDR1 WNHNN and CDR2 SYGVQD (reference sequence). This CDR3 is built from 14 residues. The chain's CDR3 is CASRPGTLFYEQYF. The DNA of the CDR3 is TGCGCCAGCAGGCCCGGGACACTTTTCTACGAGCAGTACTTC.

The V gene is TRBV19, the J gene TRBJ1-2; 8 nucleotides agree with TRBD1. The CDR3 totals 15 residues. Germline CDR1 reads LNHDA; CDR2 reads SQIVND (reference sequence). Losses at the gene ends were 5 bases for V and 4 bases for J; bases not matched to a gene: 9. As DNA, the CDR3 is TGTGCCAGTAGTCCTAGGGACAGGTGGGTCTATGGCTACACCTTC. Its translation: CASSPRDRWVYGYTF.

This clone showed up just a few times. The CDR3 loop reads CSVEGQRMNTEAFF. CDR3 DNA sequence: TGCAGCGTTGAGGGACAGCGAATGAACACTGAAGCTTTCTTT. This chain uses TRBV29-1 with TRBJ1-1; TRBD1 matches at 7 bases. The CDR3 consists of 14 residues. Germline-derived CDR1 and CDR2 are SQVTM and ANQGSEA. V lost 3 bases, J lost 0 bases, and 4 bases stayed unmatched.

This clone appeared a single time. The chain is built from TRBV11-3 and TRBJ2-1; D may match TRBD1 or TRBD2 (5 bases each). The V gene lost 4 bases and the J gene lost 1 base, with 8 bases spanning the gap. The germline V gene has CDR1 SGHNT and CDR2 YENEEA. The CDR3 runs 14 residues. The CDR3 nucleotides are TGTGCCAGCAGCTCGGGGCTGTCCTACAATGAGCAGTTCTTC. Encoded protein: CASSSGLSYNEQFF.

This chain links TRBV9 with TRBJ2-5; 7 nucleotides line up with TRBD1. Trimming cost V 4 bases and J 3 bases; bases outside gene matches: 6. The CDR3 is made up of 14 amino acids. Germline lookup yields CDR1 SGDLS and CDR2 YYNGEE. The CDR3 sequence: CASSPGQIEETQYF. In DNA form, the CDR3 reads TGTGCCAGCAGCCCGGGACAGATCGAAGAGACCCAGTACTTC. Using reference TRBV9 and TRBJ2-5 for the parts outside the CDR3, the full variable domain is DSGVTQTPKHLITATGQRVTLRCSPRSGDLSVYWYQQSLDQGLQFLIQYYNGEERAKGNILERFSAQQFPDLHSELNLSSLELGDSALYFCASSPGQIEETQYFGPGTRLLVL.

In nucleotides, the CDR3 is TGTGCCAGCAGCTTAACAGACAGTTCCTACAATGAGCAGTTCTTC. It encodes CASSLTDSSYNEQFF. The genes are TRBV7-8 and TRBJ2-1, with a possible D match to TRBD1 (5 bases). This CDR3 spans 15 amino acids. V was shortened by 2 bases and J by 1 base, with 9 bases between the two germline ends. Germline V gene sequence: CDR1 SGHVS, CDR2 FQNEAQ.

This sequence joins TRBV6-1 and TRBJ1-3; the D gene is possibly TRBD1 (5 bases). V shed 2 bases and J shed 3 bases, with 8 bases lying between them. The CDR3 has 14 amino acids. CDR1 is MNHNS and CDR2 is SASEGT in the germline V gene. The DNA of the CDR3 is TGTGCCAGCAGTGAAAGGGGATTTGGAAACACCATATATTTT. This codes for CASSERGFGNTIYF.

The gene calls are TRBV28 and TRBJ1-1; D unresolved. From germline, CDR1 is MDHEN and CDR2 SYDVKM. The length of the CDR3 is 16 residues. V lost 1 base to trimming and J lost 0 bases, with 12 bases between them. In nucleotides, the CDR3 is TGTGCCAGCAGTTTATCCTCGGACGGGTTGAACACTGAAGCTTTCTTT. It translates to CASSLSSDGLNTEAFF.

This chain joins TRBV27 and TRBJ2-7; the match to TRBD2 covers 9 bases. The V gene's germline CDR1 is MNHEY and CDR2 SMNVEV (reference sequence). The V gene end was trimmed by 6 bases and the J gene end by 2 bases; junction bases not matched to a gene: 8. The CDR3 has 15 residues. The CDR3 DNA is TGTGCCAGCAGAAATTCGGTAGCGGGAGCCTACGAGCAGTACTTC. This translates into CASRNSVAGAYEQYF.

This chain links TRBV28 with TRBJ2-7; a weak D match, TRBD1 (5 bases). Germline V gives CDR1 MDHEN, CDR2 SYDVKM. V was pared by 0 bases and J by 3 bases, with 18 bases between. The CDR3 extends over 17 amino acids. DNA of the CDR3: TGTGCCAGCAGTTTATGCCGTTCTCAGGGTCCTCTCTACGAGCAGTACTTC. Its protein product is CASSLCRSQGPLYEQYF.

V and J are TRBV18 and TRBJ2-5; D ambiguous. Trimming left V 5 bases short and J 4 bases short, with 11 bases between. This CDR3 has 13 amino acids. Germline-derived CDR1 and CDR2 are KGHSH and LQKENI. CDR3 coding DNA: TGTGCCAGCTCAACGGACCTTTCAGAGACCCAGTACTTC. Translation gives CASSTDLSETQYF.

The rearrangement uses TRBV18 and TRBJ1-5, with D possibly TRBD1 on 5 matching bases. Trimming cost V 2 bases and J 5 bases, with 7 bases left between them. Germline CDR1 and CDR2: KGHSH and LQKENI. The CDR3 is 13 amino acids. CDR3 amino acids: CASSPLTDQPQHF. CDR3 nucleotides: TGTGCCAGCTCACCATTGACAGATCAGCCCCAGCATTTT. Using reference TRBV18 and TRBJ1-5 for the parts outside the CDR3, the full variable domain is NAGVMQNPRHLVRRRGQEARLRCSPMKGHSHVYWYRQLPEEGLKFMVYLQKENIIDESGMPKERFSAEFPKEGPSILRIQQVVRGDSAAYFCASSPLTDQPQHFGDGTRLSIL.

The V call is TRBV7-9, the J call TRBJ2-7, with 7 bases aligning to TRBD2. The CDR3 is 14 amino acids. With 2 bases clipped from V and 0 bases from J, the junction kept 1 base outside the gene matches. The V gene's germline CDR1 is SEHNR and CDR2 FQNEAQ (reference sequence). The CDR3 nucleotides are TGTGCCAGCAGCTTACTAGCGGACTCCTACGAGCAGTACTTC. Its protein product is CASSLLADSYEQYF.

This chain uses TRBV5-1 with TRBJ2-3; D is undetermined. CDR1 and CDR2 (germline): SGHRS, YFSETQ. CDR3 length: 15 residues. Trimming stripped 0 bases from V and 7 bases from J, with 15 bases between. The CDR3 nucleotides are TGCGCCAGCAGCTTGGAGACTTCTCAGAGGAATACGCAGTATTTT. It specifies CASSLETSQRNTQYF.

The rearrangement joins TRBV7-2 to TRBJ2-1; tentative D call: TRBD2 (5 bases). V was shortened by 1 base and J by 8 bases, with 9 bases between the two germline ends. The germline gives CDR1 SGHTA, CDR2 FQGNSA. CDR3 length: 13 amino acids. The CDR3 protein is CASSLVAGYEQFF. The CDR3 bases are TGTGCCAGCAGCTTAGTTGCGGGCTATGAGCAGTTCTTC. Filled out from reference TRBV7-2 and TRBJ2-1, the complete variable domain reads GAGVSQSPSNKVTEKGKDVELRCDPISGHTALYWYRQSLGQGLEFLIYFQGNSAPDKSGLPSDRFSAERTGGSVSTLTIQRTQQEDSAVYLCASSLVAGYEQFFGPGTRLTVL.

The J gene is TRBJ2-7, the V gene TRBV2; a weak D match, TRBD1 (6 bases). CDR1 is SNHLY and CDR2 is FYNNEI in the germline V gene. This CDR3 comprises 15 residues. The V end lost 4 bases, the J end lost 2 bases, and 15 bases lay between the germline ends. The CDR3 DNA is TGTGCCAGCAGTGCTTTAGCAGGGGACACCTACGAGCAGTACTTC. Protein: CASSALAGDTYEQYF.

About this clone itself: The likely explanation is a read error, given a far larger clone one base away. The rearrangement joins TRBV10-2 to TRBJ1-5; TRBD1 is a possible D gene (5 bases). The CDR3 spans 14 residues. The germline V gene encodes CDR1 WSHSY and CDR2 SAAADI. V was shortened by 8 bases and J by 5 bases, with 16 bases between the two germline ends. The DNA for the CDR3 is TGCGCCAGCGGTTCCGGGGCAGTCTATCAGCCCCAGCATTTT. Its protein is CASGSGAVYQPQHF.

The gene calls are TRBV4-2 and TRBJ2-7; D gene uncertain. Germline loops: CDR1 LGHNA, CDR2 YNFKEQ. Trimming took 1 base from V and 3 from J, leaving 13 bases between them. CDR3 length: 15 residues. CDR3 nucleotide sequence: TGTGCCAGCAGCCAAGTCCAGAAGTGGAACTACGAGCAGTACTTC. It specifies CASSQVQKWNYEQYF.

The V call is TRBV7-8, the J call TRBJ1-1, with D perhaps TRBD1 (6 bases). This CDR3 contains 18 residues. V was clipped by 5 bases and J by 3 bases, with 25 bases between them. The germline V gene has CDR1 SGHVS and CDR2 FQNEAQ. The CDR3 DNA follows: TGTGCCAGCAGCCCGGGGGGCTGGACGAACATGAAGGACACTGAAGCTTTCTTT. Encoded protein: CASSPGGWTNMKDTEAFF.

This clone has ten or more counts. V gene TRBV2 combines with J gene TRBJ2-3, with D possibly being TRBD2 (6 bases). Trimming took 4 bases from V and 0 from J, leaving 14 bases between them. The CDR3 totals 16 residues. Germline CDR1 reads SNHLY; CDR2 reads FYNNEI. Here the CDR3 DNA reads TGTGCCAGCAGTGGTCCAGGACTACTTAGCACAGATACGCAGTATTTT. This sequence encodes CASSGPGLLSTDTQYF.

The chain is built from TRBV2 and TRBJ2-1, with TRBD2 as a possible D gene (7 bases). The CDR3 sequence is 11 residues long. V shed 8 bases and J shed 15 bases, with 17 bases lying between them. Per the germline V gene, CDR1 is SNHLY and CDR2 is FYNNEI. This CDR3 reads CASSRGGHPFF. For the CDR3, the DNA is TGTGCCAGCTCGCGCGGGGGCCACCCGTTCTTC.

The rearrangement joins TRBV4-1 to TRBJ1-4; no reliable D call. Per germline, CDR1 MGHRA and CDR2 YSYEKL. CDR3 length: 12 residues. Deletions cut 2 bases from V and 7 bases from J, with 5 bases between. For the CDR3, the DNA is TGCGCCAGCAGCCAATGGGGTGAAAAACTGTTTTTT. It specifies CASSQWGEKLFF.

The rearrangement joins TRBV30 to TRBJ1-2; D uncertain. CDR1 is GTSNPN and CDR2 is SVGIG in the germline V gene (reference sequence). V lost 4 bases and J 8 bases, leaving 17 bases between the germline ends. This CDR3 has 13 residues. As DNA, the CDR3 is TGTGCCTGGACTGGTACTAGGGCAGGAGGCTACACCTTC. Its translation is CAWTGTRAGGYTF.

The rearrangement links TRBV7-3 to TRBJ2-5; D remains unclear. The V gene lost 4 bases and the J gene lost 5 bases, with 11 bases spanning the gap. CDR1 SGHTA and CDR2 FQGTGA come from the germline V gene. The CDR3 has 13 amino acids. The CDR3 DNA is TGTGCCAGCAGCTCCGTACCCGCGGAGACCCAGTACTTC. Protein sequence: CASSSVPAETQYF.